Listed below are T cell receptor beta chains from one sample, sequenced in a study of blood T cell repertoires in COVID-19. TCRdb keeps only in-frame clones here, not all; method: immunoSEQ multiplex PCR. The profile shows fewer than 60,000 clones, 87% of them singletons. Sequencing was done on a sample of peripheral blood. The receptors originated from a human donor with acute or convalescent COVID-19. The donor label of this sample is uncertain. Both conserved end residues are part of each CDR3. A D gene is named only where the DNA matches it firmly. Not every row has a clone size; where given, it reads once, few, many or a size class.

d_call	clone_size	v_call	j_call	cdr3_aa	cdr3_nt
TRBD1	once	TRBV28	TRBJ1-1	CASSYKDRVGTEAFF	TGTGCCAGCAGTTACAAGGACAGGGTGGGCACTGAAGCTTTCTTT
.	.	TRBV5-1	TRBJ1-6	CASSLDGTDSPLHF	TGCGCCAGCAGCTTGGACGGCACAGATTCACCCCTCCACTTT
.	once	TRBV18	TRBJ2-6	CASSLGDSGANVLTF	TGTGCCAGCTCACTAGGGGACTCTGGGGCCAACGTCCTGACTTTC
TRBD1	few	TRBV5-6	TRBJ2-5	CASIRGRGETQYF	TGTGCCAGCATCAGGGGGAGAGGGGAGACCCAGTACTTC
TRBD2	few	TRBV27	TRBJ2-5	CASSVTGGPGETQYF	TGTGCCAGCAGTGTTACGGGAGGGCCTGGGGAGACCCAGTACTTC
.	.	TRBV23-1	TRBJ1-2	CASSQCETGIYGYTF	TGCGCCAGCAGTCAATGTGAGACAGGAATCTATGGCTACACCTTC
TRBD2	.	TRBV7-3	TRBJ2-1	CASSLRLANNEQFF	TGTGCCAGCAGCTTAAGACTAGCTAACAATGAGCAGTTCTTC
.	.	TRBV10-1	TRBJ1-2	CASSTTGSYGYTF	TGCGCCAGCAGTACGACAGGATCGTATGGCTACACCTTC
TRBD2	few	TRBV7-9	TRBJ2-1	CASSLTGTSGSFDEQFF	TGTGCCAGCAGTTTAACCGGGACTAGCGGGAGTTTTGATGAGCAGTTCTTC
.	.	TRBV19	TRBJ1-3	CASSIDGSSGNTIYF	TGTGCCAGTAGTATAGATGGCTCCTCTGGAAACACCATATATTTT
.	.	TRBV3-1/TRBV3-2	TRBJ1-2	CASSLIGQTRNYGYTF	TGTGCCAGCAGCCTCATAGGACAGACCCGAAACTATGGCTACACCTTC
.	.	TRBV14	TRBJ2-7	CASSNTYEQYF	TGTGCCAGCAGCAACACCTACGAGCAGTACTTC
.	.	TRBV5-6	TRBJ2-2	CASSLSSTGLIVGGELFF	TGTGCCAGCAGCTTGAGTTCAACAGGTTTAATAGTCGGCGGGGAGCTGTTTTTT
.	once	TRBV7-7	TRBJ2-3	CASSLALSTDTQYF	TGTGCTAGCAGCTTAGCGCTAAGCACAGATACGCAGTATTTT
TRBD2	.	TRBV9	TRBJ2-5	CASSAGTSGGFQETQYF	TGTGCCAGCAGCGCCGGGACTAGCGGGGGGTTCCAAGAGACCCAGTACTTC
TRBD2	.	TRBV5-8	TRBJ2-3	CASSRGTSGGRTDTQYF	TGTGCCAGCAGCAGGGGGACTAGCGGGGGGCGCACAGATACGCAGTATTTT
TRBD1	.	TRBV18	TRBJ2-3	CASSPRQGYTDTQYF	TGTGCCAGCTCACCCCGACAGGGGTACACAGATACGCAGTATTTT
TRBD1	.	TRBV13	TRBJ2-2	CASSPQGGETGELFF	TGTGCCAGCAGCCCCCAAGGGGGCGAAACCGGGGAGCTGTTTTTT
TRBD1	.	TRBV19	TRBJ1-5	CASSTRLTGSLYSNQPQHF	TGTGCCAGTAGTACCCGGCTGACAGGGAGCCTCTATAGCAATCAGCCCCAGCATTTT
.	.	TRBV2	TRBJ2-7	CASKGDSYEQYF	TGTGCCAGCAAGGGGGACTCCTACGAGCAGTACTTC
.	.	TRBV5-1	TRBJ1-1	CASSLGGNTEAFF	TGCGCCAGCAGCTTGGGCGGGAACACTGAAGCTTTCTTT
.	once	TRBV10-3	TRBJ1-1	CAIRPSRGDTEAFF	TGTGCCATCAGACCCTCTCGGGGAGACACTGAAGCTTTCTTT
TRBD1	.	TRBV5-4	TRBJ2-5	CASSLGPGQGGETQYF	TGTGCCAGCAGCTTGGGTCCGGGACAGGGCGGAGAGACCCAGTACTTC
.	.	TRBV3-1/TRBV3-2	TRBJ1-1	CASSAQGAVNTEAFF	TGTGCCAGCAGCGCCCAAGGGGCAGTGAACACTGAAGCTTTCTTT
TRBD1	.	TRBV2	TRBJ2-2	CASSVGQTNTGELFF	TGTGCCAGCAGTGTGGGACAGACAAACACCGGGGAGCTGTTTTTT
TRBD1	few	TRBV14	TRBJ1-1	CASSAQGAGSAFF	TGTGCCAGCAGCGCCCAGGGGGCGGGGAGTGCTTTCTTT
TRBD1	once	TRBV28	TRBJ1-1	CASRGQTGARNFGTEAFF	TGTGCCAGCAGGGGACAGACGGGGGCGCGAAATTTCGGTACTGAAGCTTTCTTT
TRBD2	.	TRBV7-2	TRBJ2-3	CASSRERGGPRDTQYF	TGTGCCAGCAGCCGGGAGCGGGGGGGACCTCGAGATACGCAGTATTTT
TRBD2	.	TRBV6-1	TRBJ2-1	CASSEILAEYNEQFF	TGTGCCAGCAGTGAAATACTAGCGGAGTACAATGAGCAGTTCTTC
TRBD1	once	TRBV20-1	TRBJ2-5	CSASDDRGPGETQYF	TGCAGTGCTAGTGATGACAGGGGGCCGGGTGAGACCCAGTACTTC
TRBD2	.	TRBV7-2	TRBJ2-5	CASSPLAGDVETQYF	TGTGCCAGCAGCCCACTAGCGGGGGACGTAGAGACCCAGTACTTC
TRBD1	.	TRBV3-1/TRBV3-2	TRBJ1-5	CASSQGQGGYQPQHF	TGTGCCAGCAGCCAAGGACAGGGGGGTTATCAGCCCCAGCATTTT
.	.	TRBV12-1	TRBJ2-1	CASSSSLRLLNEQFF	TGTGCCAGCAGCTCGTCCCTGAGGCTTCTAAATGAGCAGTTCTTC
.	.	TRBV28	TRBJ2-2	CASSLGGLNTGELFF	TGTGCCAGCAGTTTGGGGGGGCTAAACACCGGGGAGCTGTTTTTT
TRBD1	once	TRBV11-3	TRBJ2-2	CASSSSRDSEANTGELFF	TGTGCCAGCAGCTCGTCCCGGGACAGTGAAGCGAACACCGGGGAGCTGTTTTTT
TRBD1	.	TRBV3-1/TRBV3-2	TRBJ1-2	CASSPKQGIGHGYTF	TGTGCCAGCAGCCCGAAACAGGGGATTGGTCATGGCTACACCTTC
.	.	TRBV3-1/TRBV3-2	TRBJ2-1	CASSRRTTSNEQFF	TGTGCCAGCAGCCGAAGGACTACCTCCAATGAGCAGTTCTTC
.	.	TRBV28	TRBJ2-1	CASTASTGNEQFF	TGTGCCAGCACCGCCTCTACAGGTAATGAGCAGTTCTTC
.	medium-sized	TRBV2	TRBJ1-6	CASRRDSPLHF	TGTGCCAGCAGGAGGGATTCACCCCTCCACTTT
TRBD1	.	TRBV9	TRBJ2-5	CASSAAGTGDGETQYF	TGTGCCAGCAGCGCGGCCGGGACAGGGGATGGAGAGACCCAGTACTTC
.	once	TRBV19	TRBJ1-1	CASSIGTVTEEAFF	TGTGCCAGTAGTATAGGGACAGTAACTGAAGAAGCTTTCTTT
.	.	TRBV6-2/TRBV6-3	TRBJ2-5	CASSKAQPGIQETQYF	TGTGCCAGCAGTAAAGCCCAGCCAGGGATCCAAGAGACCCAGTACTTC
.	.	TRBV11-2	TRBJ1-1	CASSPRPRGGSRRMSEAFF	TGTGCCAGCAGCCCGCGGCCTCGAGGAGGTTCCCGGAGGATGAGTGAAGCTTTCTTT
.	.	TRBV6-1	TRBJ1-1	CASSEIGRANEAFF	TGTGCCAGCAGTGAAATCGGCAGGGCGAATGAAGCTTTCTTT
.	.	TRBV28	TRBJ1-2	CASTGYYGYTF	TGTGCCAGCACAGGATACTATGGCTACACCTTC
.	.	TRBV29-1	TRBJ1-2	CSVEMTASYGYTF	TGCAGCGTTGAGATGACAGCATCCTATGGCTACACCTTC